This TCR beta chain was identified in a study of beta chain features in type 1 diabetes. Study details: Researchers looked at 107,917,701 sorted cells across all samples. Study-level points and caveats: Patients' naive, central memory and Treg TCRB repertoires seemed closer to one another than those of healthy donors. Type 1 diabetes patients showed a moderate but significant shortening of TCRB CDR3s in all four CD4+ subsets.

About this clone itself: The antigen is undetermined.

The V gene lost 1 base and the J gene lost 5 bases, with 18 bases spanning the gap. CDR1 and CDR2 (germline): SGHRS, YFSETQ. The CDR3 sequence is 16 residues long. Expressed TCRB transcripts were sequenced because the entire RNA isolate underwent reverse transcription. Libraries were prepared by immunoSEQ multiplex PCR; TCRdb keeps only in-frame clonotypes and omits some of them. Here the sample spans 150,000 to 200,000 clones, about 9% being singletons. The TCR comes from a woman in her 30s with type 1 diabetes. The V and J genes are TRBV5-1 and TRBJ1-1, with D perhaps TRBD1 (5 bases). The sample consisted of central memory CD4+ T cells from blood. CDR3 nucleotide sequence: TGCGCCAGCAGCTTGTCCTACGGGGGGATACGGACTGAAGCTTTCTTT. Its translation is CASSLSYGGIRTEAFF.